The next 8 T cell receptor beta chains were all read from a single sample in a study of cytomegalovirus exposure and HLA in healthy donors. This PCR relied on a set of 60 Vbeta primers and 13 Jbeta primers. Method: immunoSEQ multiplex PCR; TCRdb's copy keeps in-frame clones and lacks some. Of roughly 120,000 clones listed, 70% to 85% are singletons. The sample comprised PBMCs. These receptor sequences come from a woman aged 18-29 years in good health and CMV-seronegative.

This clone was observed once. This chain joins TRBV6-5 and TRBJ1-3; D not resolved. The germline V and J ends were trimmed by 5 bases and 9 bases, with 14 bases remaining between them. Germline-derived CDR1 and CDR2 are MNHEY and SVGAGI. This CDR3 region has 13 residues. CDR3 region: CASSKTTEGTIYF. CDR3 bases: TGTGCCAGCAGTAAAACGACTGAAGGCACCATATATTTT.

V usage is TRBV5-8 and J usage is TRBJ1-5, with D uncertain. The germline V gene has CDR1 SGHTS and CDR2 YDEGEE. The length of the CDR3 is 11 residues. V was cut by 3 bases and J by 8 bases, with 6 bases left in between. The CDR3 DNA reads as TGTGCCAGCAGCTCCACTAAGCCCCAGCATTTT. It codes for CASSSTKPQHF.

This rearrangement joins TRBV4-2 to TRBJ2-1; TRBD2 matches 11 bases. Trimming cost V 5 bases and J 4 bases; bases outside gene matches: 10. The CDR3 length is 17 residues. Per the germline V gene, CDR1 is LGHNA and CDR2 is YNFKEQ. In nucleotides, the CDR3 is TGTGCCAGCAGCTCACGACTAGCGGGGAAAAAATACAATGAGCAGTTCTTC. It is translated as CASSSRLAGKKYNEQFF.

V is TRBV13 and J is TRBJ2-1; TRBD1 might be the D (6 bases). Germline V CDR1 and CDR2: PRHDT, FYEKMQ (reference sequence). Trimming removed 8 bases at V and 0 bases at J, with 11 bases between. The CDR3 is made up of 14 amino acids. The CDR3 region has the DNA TGTGCCAGCCAAACGACAGGCTCCTACAATGAGCAGTTCTTC. It is translated as CASQTTGSYNEQFF.

The genes are TRBV29-1 and TRBJ1-1; D is possibly TRBD1 (5 bases). Germline values: CDR1 SQVTM, CDR2 ANQGSEA. The CDR3 runs to 16 residues. Deletions cut 0 bases from V and 0 bases from J, with 14 bases between. The CDR3 DNA follows: TGCAGCGTTGAAGATGGGTGGGGGGTAATGAACACTGAAGCTTTCTTT. Translating it yields CSVEDGWGVMNTEAFF.

The chain has TRBV9 and TRBJ2-1; possibly TRBD1 for D (5 bases). In germline, CDR1 is SGDLS, CDR2 YYNGEE. This CDR3 comprises 15 residues. The V gene lost 0 bases and the J gene lost 5 bases, with 12 bases spanning the gap. CDR3: CASSVEVGDHNEQFF. For the CDR3, the DNA is TGTGCCAGCAGCGTAGAGGTAGGGGATCACAATGAGCAGTTCTTC.

The CDR3 region has the DNA TGTGCCAGCAGTGAACAGGGGAATCAGCCCCAGCATTTT. This encodes CASSEQGNQPQHF. This chain links TRBV2 with TRBJ1-5, with D possibly being TRBD1 (6 bases). V lost 2 bases, J lost 4 bases, and 6 bases lay in between. Germline V gene data show CDR1 as SNHLY and CDR2 as FYNNEI. There are 13 residues in the CDR3.

This rearrangement joins TRBV7-9 to TRBJ1-2, with 8 bases fitting TRBD1. The trim removed 5 bases at V and 4 bases at J, leaving 6 bases unmatched. Germline V gene lookup returns CDR1 SEHNR and CDR2 FQNEAQ (reference sequence). The CDR3 is 14 residues long. CDR3 loop: CASSPPDRAYGYTF. CDR3 nucleotides: TGTGCCAGCAGCCCGCCGGACAGGGCCTATGGCTACACCTTC.